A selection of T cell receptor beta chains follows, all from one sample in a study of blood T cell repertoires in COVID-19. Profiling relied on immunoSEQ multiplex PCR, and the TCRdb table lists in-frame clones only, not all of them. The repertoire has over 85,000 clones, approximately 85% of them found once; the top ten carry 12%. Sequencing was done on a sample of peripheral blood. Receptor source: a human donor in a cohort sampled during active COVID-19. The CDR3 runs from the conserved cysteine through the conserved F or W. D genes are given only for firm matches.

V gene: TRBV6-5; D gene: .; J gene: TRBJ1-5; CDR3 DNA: TGTGCCAGCAAGCGGGGGGCGGTTAGCAATCAGCCCCAGCATTTT; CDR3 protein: CASKRGAVSNQPQHF
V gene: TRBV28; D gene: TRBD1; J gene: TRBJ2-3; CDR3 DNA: TGTGCCAGCAGTTCAACAGGGGGCGTAGATACGCAGTATTTT; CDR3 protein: CASSSTGGVDTQYF
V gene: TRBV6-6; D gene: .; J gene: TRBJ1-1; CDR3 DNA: TGTGCCAGCAGTTCACAGGGACACACTGAAGCTTTCTTT; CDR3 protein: CASSSQGHTEAFF
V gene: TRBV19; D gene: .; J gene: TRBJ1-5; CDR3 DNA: TGTGCCAGTAGTTGGTCGGAGAGGAGCAATCAGCCCCAGCATTTT; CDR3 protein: CASSWSERSNQPQHF
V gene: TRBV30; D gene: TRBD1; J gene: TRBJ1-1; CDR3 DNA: TGTGCCTGGAGTAGGGGGCGACACAGACCTAACACTGAAGCTTTCTTT; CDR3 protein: CAWSRGRHRPNTEAFF
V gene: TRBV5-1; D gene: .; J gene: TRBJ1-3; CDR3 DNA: TGCGCCAGCAGCTTGGATGAGAGCCGCTCTGGAAACACCATATATTTT; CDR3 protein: CASSLDESRSGNTIYF
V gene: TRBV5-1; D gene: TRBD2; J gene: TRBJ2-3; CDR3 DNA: TGCGCCAGCAGCTTCCTTAGCGGGGGTAGCGCAGATACGCAGTATTTT; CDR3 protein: CASSFLSGGSADTQYF
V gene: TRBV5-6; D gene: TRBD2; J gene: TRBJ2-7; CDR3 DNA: TGTGCCAGCAGCTTGTACGTCGGGAGGGCATCCGAGCAGTACTTC; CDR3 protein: CASSLYVGRASEQYF
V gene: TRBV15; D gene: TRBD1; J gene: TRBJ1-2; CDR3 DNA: TGTGCCACCAGCAGAAATGGACAGGGAGATGGCTACACCTTC; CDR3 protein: CATSRNGQGDGYTF
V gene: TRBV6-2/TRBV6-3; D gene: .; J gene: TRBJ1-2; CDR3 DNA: TGTGCCAGCAGTTACTCGGAGTCTATTCTTTTGGATGGCTACACCTTC; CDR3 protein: CASSYSESILLDGYTF
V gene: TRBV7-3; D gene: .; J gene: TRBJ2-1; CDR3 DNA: TGTGCCAGCAGCCAGGGTACCTACAATGAGCAGTTCTTC; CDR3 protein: CASSQGTYNEQFF
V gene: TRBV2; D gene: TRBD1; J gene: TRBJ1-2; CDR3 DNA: TGTGCCAGCAGCGGGACAGGCTGGAGGGGCGGCTACACCTTC; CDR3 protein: CASSGTGWRGGYTF
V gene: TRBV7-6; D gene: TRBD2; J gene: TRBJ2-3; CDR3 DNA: TGTGCCAGCAGCTATACGCAGCGGCGGGGGGCAAAGCCAGATACGCAGTATTTT; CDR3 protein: CASSYTQRRGAKPDTQYF
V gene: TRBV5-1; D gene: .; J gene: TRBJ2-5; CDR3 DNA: TGCGCCAGCAGCTCCCAGGCTTTCCAAGAGACCCAGTACTTC; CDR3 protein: CASSSQAFQETQYF